The 2 T cell receptor beta chains listed next were all sequenced from one sample in a study of OX40 agonist ivuxolimab in advanced cancers. Assay used: immunoSEQ multiplex PCR; TCRdb lists only in-frame clones, some missing. Here the sample spans about 71,000 clones, about 88% being singletons. The source was CD4+ or CD8+ T cells sorted from blood, collected in a trial of the OX40 agonist ivuxolimab. The source is an adult with an advanced solid tumor such as melanoma, head and neck, liver or kidney cancer.

The chain recombines TRBV5-1 with TRBJ2-3; D may be TRBD1 (5 bases). The CDR3 has 16 residues. The germline CDR1 and CDR2 sequences are SGHRS and YFSETQ. The ends were cut back, 0 bases at V and 3 bases at J, with 14 bases in the middle. This CDR3 reads CASSLGQGTTTDTQYF. CDR3 DNA sequence: TGCGCCAGCAGCTTGGGGCAGGGTACAACAACAGATACGCAGTATTTT.

Only a few counts were recorded for this clone. The chain's CDR3 is CASSNAGTSGNLFF. The CDR3 DNA follows: TGTGCCAGCAGTAACGCCGGGACTAGCGGGAATCTGTTCTTC. This chain joins TRBV2 and TRBJ2-1; 13 nucleotides match TRBD2. After removal of 5 bases from V and 15 bases from J, the junction contained 10 bases not matched to a gene. CDR3 length equals 14 residues. Germline CDR1 is SNHLY and CDR2 is FYNNEI.